This TCR beta chain was obtained from a study of OX40 agonist ivuxolimab in advanced cancers. TCRdb's copy holds only in-frame clones and misses some; the assay was immunoSEQ multiplex PCR. The sample lists 65,000 to 70,000 clones; around four fifths were seen once. On this clone itself: Its matching antigen is unknown.

General study results and limits: The 0.1-3.0 mg/kg partial responders had among the lowest clonal expansion.

Trimming took off 8 bases at V and 4 bases at J, with 18 bases between the two ends. The germline V gene encodes CDR1 MNHNY and CDR2 SVGAGI (reference sequence). The CDR3 has 15 residues. This specimen was CD4+ or CD8+ T cells sorted from blood, taken in a trial of the OX40 agonist ivuxolimab. The clonotype originates from an adult with an advanced solid tumor such as melanoma, head and neck, liver or kidney cancer. This sequence joins TRBV6-6 and TRBJ1-3; D perhaps matches TRBD1 (5 bases). CDR3 amino acids: CASYPGALGGNTIYF. The CDR3 DNA sequence: TGTGCCAGCTACCCCGGGGCACTCGGGGGAAACACCATATATTTT.